Below are 28 T cell receptor beta chains sequenced from a single sample in a study of shared clonotypes between healthy human individuals. Produced via immunoSEQ multiplex PCR; TCRdb's table is partial and in-frame only. The table includes about 480,000 clones, 60% to 80% detected once. Sequencing was performed on PBMCs. The origin of the receptors is a woman between 35 and 50 years old in good health. Some clones in this sample may be carry-over from other donors' samples.

The chain uses TRBV9 and TRBJ2-5, with TRBD2 identical over 8 bases. The V and J ends lost 4 bases and 4 bases, in that order; junction bases with no gene match: 9. This CDR3 comprises 15 residues. Germline-derived CDR1 and CDR2 are SGDLS and YYNGEE. DNA for the CDR3: TGTGCCAGCAGCCCCACGGGGGGGCCCGGAGAGACCCAGTACTTC. Its protein is CASSPTGGPGETQYF.

The chain links TRBV10-1 to TRBJ2-2, with a weak D call TRBD1 (5 bases). CDR1 is WNHNN, CDR2 SYGVQD, per germline (reference sequence). The CDR3 length is 16 residues. Trimming took off 3 bases at V and 3 bases at J, with 14 bases between the two ends. The CDR3 protein is CASSDHRGGDTGELFF. The CDR3 nucleotides are TGCGCCAGCAGTGACCATAGGGGTGGAGACACCGGGGAGCTGTTTTTT.

This chain links TRBV5-6 with TRBJ2-1, with 9 bases matching TRBD2. Trimming at V came to 4 bases and at J to 9 bases, leaving 11 bases not matched to a gene. This CDR3 is 15 amino acids long. From germline, CDR1 is SGHDT and CDR2 YYEEEE. As DNA, the CDR3 is TGTGCCAGCAGCCCTACGGGCAGCGGGAGGTCTGAGCAGTTCTTC. As protein: CASSPTGSGRSEQFF.

The CDR3 loop is CASSGTGGHEQYF. The CDR3 region has the DNA TGTGCCAGCAGTGGGACAGGGGGCCACGAGCAGTACTTC. J is TRBJ2-7 and V is TRBV2; 11 bases align to TRBD1. The CDR3 totals 13 residues. After removal of 4 bases from V and 5 bases from J, the junction contained 1 base not matched to a gene. In germline, CDR1 is SNHLY, CDR2 FYNNEI.

This chain uses TRBV18 with TRBJ1-1; no reliable D call. The CDR3 extends over 13 amino acids. The germline gives CDR1 KGHSH, CDR2 LQKENI. Trimming stripped 2 bases from V and 3 bases from J, with 7 bases between. Here the CDR3 DNA reads TGTGCCAGCTCACCATATTCGGACACTGAAGCTTTCTTT. This encodes CASSPYSDTEAFF.

J is TRBJ1-2 and V is TRBV7-8, with 12 bases identical to TRBD1. The junction had 6 bases not matched to a gene; V was cut back by 4 bases and J by 3 bases. The CDR3 sequence is 16 residues long. Germline V gene sequence: CDR1 SGHVS, CDR2 FQNEAQ. Here the CDR3 reads CASSSGQGAVYYGYTF. DNA for the CDR3: TGTGCCAGCAGCTCGGGACAGGGGGCTGTGTACTATGGCTACACCTTC.

V usage is TRBV19 and J usage is TRBJ2-6, with 9 bases matching TRBD1. V shed 5 bases and J 0 bases; nucleotides not matched to a gene: 5. Looked up from germline, CDR1 is LNHDA and CDR2 is SQIVND (reference sequence). The CDR3 runs 17 residues. The CDR3 loop reads CASSPGQGSSGANVLTF. The CDR3 nucleotides read TGTGCCAGTAGTCCCGGACAGGGGAGCTCTGGGGCCAACGTCCTGACTTTC.

V and J are TRBV11-2 and TRBJ2-7; 8 positions agree with TRBD1. The V gene end was trimmed by 4 bases and the J gene end by 6 bases; junction bases not matched to a gene: 8. The germline V gene has CDR1 SGHAT and CDR2 FQNNGV. The CDR3 spans 14 residues. CDR3 protein: CASSSSGQVGEQYF. CDR3 bases: TGTGCCAGCAGCTCCTCGGGACAGGTCGGCGAGCAGTACTTC.

V usage is TRBV6-1 and J usage is TRBJ1-5, with D perhaps matching TRBD1 (6 bases). This CDR3 region has 17 residues. Germline CDR1 reads MNHNS; CDR2 reads SASEGT. V lost 2 bases and J 6 bases, leaving 20 bases between the germline ends. For the CDR3, the DNA is TGTGCCAGCAGTGAAACCCTCGGCGGAGGAGGGGGTCAGCCCCAGCATTTT. Translated, it gives CASSETLGGGGGQPQHF.

Many counts were recorded for this clone. The rearrangement uses TRBV10-3 and TRBJ2-3; 16 bases line up with TRBD2. Looked up from germline, CDR1 is ENHRY and CDR2 is SYGVKD. The CDR3 contains 17 residues. J lost 3 bases, V lost 2 bases, and 2 bases had no gene match. This chain's CDR3 is CAISEKGLAGGTDTQYF. The CDR3, as DNA: TGTGCCATCAGTGAGAAGGGACTAGCGGGAGGGACAGATACGCAGTATTTT.

In this sample, this clone turned up once. The gene calls are TRBV28 and TRBJ1-5; the D is unclear. Germline CDR1 reads MDHEN; CDR2 reads SYDVKM. CDR3 length equals 15 residues. Trimming removed 2 bases from V and 2 bases from J, with 10 bases in between. The CDR3 protein is CASSLGFGRNQPQHF. The CDR3 nucleotides read TGTGCCAGCAGTTTAGGCTTTGGTCGCAATCAGCCCCAGCATTTT.

In this sample, this clone turned up once. The chain recombines TRBV19 with TRBJ2-5, with D possibly matching TRBD2 (5 bases). The CDR3 spans 13 residues. The germline gives CDR1 LNHDA, CDR2 SQIVND (reference sequence). Trimming stripped 4 bases from V and 4 bases from J, with 10 bases between. This chain's CDR3 is CASSTGNPETQYF. CDR3 nucleotides: TGTGCCAGTAGTACCGGGAACCCAGAGACCCAGTACTTC. The whole variable domain, filled in from reference TRBV19 and TRBJ2-5, reads DGGITQSPKYLFRKEGQNVTLSCEQNLNHDAMYWYRQDPGQGLRLIYYSQIVNDFQKGDIAEGYSVSREKKESFPLTVTSAQKNPTAFYLCASSTGNPETQYFGPGTRLLVL.

The chain employs TRBV2 and TRBJ2-5; D gene unclear. The last part of the DNA fits TRBJ2-7 better; the J call may be wrong. Germline V gives CDR1 SNHLY, CDR2 FYNNEI. The CDR3 runs 14 residues. The CDR3 spells CASSEAKGYYEQYF. The CDR3 nucleotides read TGTGCCAGCAGTGAAGCAAAGGGCTACTACGAGCAGTACTTC.

The chain employs TRBV7-9 and TRBJ2-7, with TRBD1 matching 9 bases. Germline values: CDR1 SEHNR, CDR2 FQNEAQ (reference sequence). There are 16 residues in the CDR3. J gave up 2 bases and V 5 bases, and 10 bases lay outside the gene matches. The chain's CDR3 is CASSPPGGTGTYEQYF. The DNA for the CDR3 is TGTGCCAGCAGCCCCCCCGGAGGGACAGGGACCTACGAGCAGTACTTC.

The chain has TRBV20-1 and TRBJ2-7, with D maybe TRBD1 (6 bases). The germline V gene encodes CDR1 DFQATT and CDR2 SNEGSKA (reference sequence). Trimming stripped 6 bases from V and 10 bases from J, with 13 bases between. This CDR3 contains 10 residues. CDR3 in amino acids: CSAGQGNQYF. Written as DNA, the CDR3 is TGCAGTGCAGGGCAGGGGAATCAGTACTTC.

The chain carries TRBV5-1 and TRBJ2-7, with 12 nucleotides matching TRBD2. Trimming cost V 4 bases and J 2 bases; bases outside gene matches: 4. This CDR3 comprises 15 residues. The V gene's germline CDR1 is SGHRS and CDR2 YFSETQ. The CDR3 here is CASSPTSGSTYEQYF. CDR3 coding DNA: TGCGCCAGCAGCCCGACTAGCGGGAGCACCTACGAGCAGTACTTC.

The V gene is TRBV2, the J gene TRBJ1-5, with D unresolved. V dropped 4 bases and J dropped 3 bases, with 7 bases sitting between them. Germline-derived CDR1 and CDR2 are SNHLY and FYNNEI. This CDR3 has 13 amino acids. The CDR3 nucleotides read TGTGCCAGCAGTGTCGGGTTCAATCAGCCCCAGCATTTT. This gives the protein CASSVGFNQPQHF.

This chain links TRBV5-1 with TRBJ2-7, with 7 bases fitting TRBD1. With V trimmed by 4 bases and J by 0 bases, 10 bases remained unmatched. This CDR3 contains 16 residues. Germline V gene lookup returns CDR1 SGHRS and CDR2 YFSETQ. The CDR3 loop is CASSQGVGQSSYEQYF. Written as DNA, the CDR3 is TGCGCCAGCAGCCAGGGGGTGGGACAGAGCTCCTACGAGCAGTACTTC. The full variable domain, rest sourced from reference TRBV5-1 and TRBJ2-7, is KAGVTQTPRYLIKTRGQQVTLSCSPISGHRSVSWYQQTPGQGLQFLFEYFSETQRNKGNFPGRFSGRQFSNSRSEMNVSTLELGDSALYLCASSQGVGQSSYEQYFGPGTRLTVT.

This chain connects TRBV7-2 to TRBJ1-5; D gene unclear. CDR1 is SGHTA and CDR2 is FQGNSA in the germline V gene. The CDR3 has 14 amino acids. V dropped 0 bases and J dropped 3 bases, with 6 bases sitting between them. CDR3 bases: TGTGCCAGCAGCTTAGCGGGGAACAATCAGCCCCAGCATTTT. It encodes CASSLAGNNQPQHF.

The chain combines TRBV30 with TRBJ2-2, with D hard to call. Germline CDR1 and CDR2: GTSNPN and SVGIG (reference sequence). The CDR3 covers 14 residues. The V gene lost 2 bases and the J gene lost 0 bases, with 7 bases spanning the gap. CDR3 DNA: TGTGCCTGGAGTCTGTCCGCGAACACCGGGGAGCTGTTTTTT. Its translation is CAWSLSANTGELFF.

The V gene is TRBV7-9, the J gene TRBJ2-5; 9 nucleotides match TRBD2. The end of the DNA is better explained by TRBJ2-7, so the J call may be wrong. Germline assignment: CDR1 SEHNR and CDR2 FQNEAQ (reference sequence). The length of the CDR3 is 15 residues. The CDR3 DNA sequence: TGTGCCAGCAGCTTAACTAGCGGGTACTCCTACGAGCAGTACTTC. It is translated as CASSLTSGYSYEQYF.

The chain recombines TRBV7-9 with TRBJ1-2; D gene unclear. Trimming pared 1 base from V and 1 base from J, leaving 10 bases between. The germline gives CDR1 SEHNR, CDR2 FQNEAQ (reference sequence). This CDR3 region has 15 residues. The CDR3, as DNA: TGTGCCAGCAGCTTAGACGCAGCTGTTAACTATGGCTACACCTTC. Its translation is CASSLDAAVNYGYTF.

V gene TRBV2 combines with J gene TRBJ1-2, with 9 bases identical to TRBD1. The ends lost 7 bases at V and 0 bases at J; junction bases unmatched: 9. This CDR3 is built from 16 residues. Germline CDR1 reads SNHLY; CDR2 reads FYNNEI. CDR3: CASTQRGQGTNYGYTF. The CDR3 DNA reads as TGTGCCAGCACCCAACGAGGACAGGGGACTAACTATGGCTACACCTTC.

The chain uses TRBV9 and TRBJ2-2, with 9 bases matching TRBD1. V shed 4 bases, J shed 2 bases, and the junction held 9 bases outside the gene matches. This CDR3 is built from 17 residues. Germline lookup yields CDR1 SGDLS and CDR2 YYNGEE. CDR3 residues: CASSRGTGPFNTGELFF. CDR3 DNA sequence: TGTGCCAGCAGCCGCGGGACAGGGCCTTTCAACACCGGGGAGCTGTTTTTT. Combining the CDR3 with reference TRBV9 and TRBJ2-2 gives the whole variable domain DSGVTQTPKHLITATGQRVTLRCSPRSGDLSVYWYQQSLDQGLQFLIQYYNGEERAKGNILERFSAQQFPDLHSELNLSSLELGDSALYFCASSRGTGPFNTGELFFGEGSRLTVL.

The rearrangement links TRBV18 to TRBJ2-3, with D possibly TRBD2 on 6 matching bases. V dropped 4 bases and J dropped 0 bases, with 20 bases sitting between them. Looked up from germline, CDR1 is KGHSH and CDR2 is LQKENI. The CDR3 has 18 amino acids. The CDR3 coding sequence is TGTGCCAGCTCACAAATCCCGGTGGGACTTCGAAGCACAGATACGCAGTATTTT. Amino acid sequence: CASSQIPVGLRSTDTQYF.

The genes are TRBV28 and TRBJ1-2; 7 bases line up with TRBD1. This CDR3 comprises 13 residues. Losses at the gene ends were 6 bases for V and 4 bases for J; bases not matched to a gene: 5. In germline, CDR1 is MDHEN, CDR2 SYDVKM. CDR3 loop: CASRLQGSYGYTF. The CDR3 nucleotides read TGTGCCAGCAGGCTACAGGGGTCCTATGGCTACACCTTC.

The V call is TRBV19, the J call TRBJ2-7, with 9 bases aligning to TRBD1. V lost 3 bases to trimming and J lost 5 bases; unmatched junction nucleotides: 11. The CDR3 sequence is 16 residues long. Germline V gene lookup returns CDR1 LNHDA and CDR2 SQIVND (reference sequence). The CDR3 nucleotides are TGTGCCAGTAGTATTATGGGGGGACAGGGAATCGACGAGCAGTACTTC. Its translation: CASSIMGGQGIDEQYF.

V is TRBV6-6 and J is TRBJ2-1, with TRBD2 matching 11 bases. The CDR3 spans 16 residues. Losses at the gene ends were 2 bases for V and 8 bases for J; bases not matched to a gene: 8. Looked up from germline, CDR1 is MNHNY and CDR2 is SVGAGI (reference sequence). CDR3 DNA sequence: TGTGCCAGCAGTTACGTTCCGACTAGCGGGACCGATGAGCAGTTCTTC. Translated, it gives CASSYVPTSGTDEQFF.